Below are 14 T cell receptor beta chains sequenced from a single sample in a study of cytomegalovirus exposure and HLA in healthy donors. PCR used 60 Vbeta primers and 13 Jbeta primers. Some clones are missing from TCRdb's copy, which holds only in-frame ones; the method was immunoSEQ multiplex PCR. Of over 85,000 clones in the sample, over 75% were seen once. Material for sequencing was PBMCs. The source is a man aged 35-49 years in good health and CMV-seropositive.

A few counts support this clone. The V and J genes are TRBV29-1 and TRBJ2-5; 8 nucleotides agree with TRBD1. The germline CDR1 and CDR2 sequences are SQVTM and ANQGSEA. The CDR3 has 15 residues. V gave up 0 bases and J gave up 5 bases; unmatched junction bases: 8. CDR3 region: CSVEDFGRGRETQYF. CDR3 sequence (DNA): TGCAGCGTTGAAGATTTCGGCAGGGGGCGTGAGACCCAGTACTTC.

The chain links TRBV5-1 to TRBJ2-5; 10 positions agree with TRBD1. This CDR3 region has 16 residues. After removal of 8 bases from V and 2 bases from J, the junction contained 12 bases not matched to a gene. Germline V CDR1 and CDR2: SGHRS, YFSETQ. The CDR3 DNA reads TGCGCCAGAAGAAGAAGTTCGGACAGGGGGCAAGAGACCCAGTACTTC. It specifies CARRRSSDRGQETQYF.

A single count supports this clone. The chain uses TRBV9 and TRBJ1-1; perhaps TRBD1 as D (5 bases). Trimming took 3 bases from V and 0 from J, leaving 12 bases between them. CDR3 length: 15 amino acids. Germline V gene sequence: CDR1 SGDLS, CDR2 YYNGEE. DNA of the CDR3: TGTGCCAGCAGCGGTGGGGGGAGCATGAACACTGAAGCTTTCTTT. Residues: CASSGGGSMNTEAFF.

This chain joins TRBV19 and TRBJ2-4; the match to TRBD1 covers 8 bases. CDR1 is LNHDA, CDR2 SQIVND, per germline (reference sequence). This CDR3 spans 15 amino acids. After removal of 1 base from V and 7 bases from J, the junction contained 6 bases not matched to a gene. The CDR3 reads CASSIVGTGRNIQYF. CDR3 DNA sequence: TGTGCCAGTAGTATAGTTGGGACAGGTCGGAACATTCAGTACTTC.

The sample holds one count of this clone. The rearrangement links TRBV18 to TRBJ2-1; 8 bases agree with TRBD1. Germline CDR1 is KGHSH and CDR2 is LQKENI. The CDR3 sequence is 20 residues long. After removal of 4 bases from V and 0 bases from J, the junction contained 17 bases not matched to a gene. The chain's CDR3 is CASSRRGAGGEEVSYNEQFF. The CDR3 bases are TGTGCCAGCTCACGACGGGGCGCAGGGGGCGAGGAGGTCTCCTACAATGAGCAGTTCTTC.

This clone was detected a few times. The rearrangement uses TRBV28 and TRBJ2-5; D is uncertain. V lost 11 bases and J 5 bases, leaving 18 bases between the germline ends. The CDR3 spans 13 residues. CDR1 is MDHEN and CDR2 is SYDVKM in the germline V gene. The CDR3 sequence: CASVSGLWETQYF. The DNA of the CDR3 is TGTGCCTCTGTCTCTGGGCTTTGGGAGACCCAGTACTTC.

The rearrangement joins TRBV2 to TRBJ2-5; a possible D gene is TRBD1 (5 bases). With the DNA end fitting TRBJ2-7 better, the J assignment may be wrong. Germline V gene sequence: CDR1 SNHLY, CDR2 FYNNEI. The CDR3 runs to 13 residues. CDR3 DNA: TGTGCCAGCAGGGGGCAGGGTATGTACGAGCAGTACTTC. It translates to CASRGQGMYEQYF.

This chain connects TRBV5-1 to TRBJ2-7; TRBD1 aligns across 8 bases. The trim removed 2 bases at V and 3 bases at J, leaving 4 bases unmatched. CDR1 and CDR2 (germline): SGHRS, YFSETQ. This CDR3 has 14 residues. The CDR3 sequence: CASSLGQGGYEQYF. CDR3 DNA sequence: TGCGCCAGCAGCTTAGGACAGGGAGGCTACGAGCAGTACTTC.

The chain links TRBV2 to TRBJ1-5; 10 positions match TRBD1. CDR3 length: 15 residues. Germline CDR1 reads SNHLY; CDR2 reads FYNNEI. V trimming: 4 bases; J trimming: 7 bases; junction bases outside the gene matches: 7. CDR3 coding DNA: TGTGCCAGCAGTGGGGACAGGGGCTTTAAACAGCCCCAGCATTTT. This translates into CASSGDRGFKQPQHF.

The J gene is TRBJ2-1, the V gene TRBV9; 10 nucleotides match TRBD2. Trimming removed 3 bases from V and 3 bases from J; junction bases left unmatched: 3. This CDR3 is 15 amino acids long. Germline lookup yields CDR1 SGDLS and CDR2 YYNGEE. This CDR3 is CASSATSGNYNEQFF. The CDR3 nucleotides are TGTGCCAGCAGCGCAACTAGCGGGAACTACAATGAGCAGTTCTTC.

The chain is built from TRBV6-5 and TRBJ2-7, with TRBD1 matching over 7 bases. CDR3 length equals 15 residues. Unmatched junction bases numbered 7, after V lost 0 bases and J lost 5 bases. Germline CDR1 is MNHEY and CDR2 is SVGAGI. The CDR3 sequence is CASSYSYGTANEQYF. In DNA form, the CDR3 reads TGTGCCAGCAGTTACTCGTACGGGACAGCCAACGAGCAGTACTTC.

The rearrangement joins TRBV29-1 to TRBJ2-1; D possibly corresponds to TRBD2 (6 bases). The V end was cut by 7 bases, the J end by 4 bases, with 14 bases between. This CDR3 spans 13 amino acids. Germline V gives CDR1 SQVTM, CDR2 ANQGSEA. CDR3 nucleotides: TGCAGCGGCGGGACTGCGGTTTACAATGAGCAGTTCTTC. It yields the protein CSGGTAVYNEQFF.

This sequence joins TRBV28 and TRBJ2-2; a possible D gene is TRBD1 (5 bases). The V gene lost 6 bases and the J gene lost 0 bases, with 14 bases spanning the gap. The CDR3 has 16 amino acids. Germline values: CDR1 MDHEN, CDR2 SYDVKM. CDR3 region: CASRPMDKTNTGELFF. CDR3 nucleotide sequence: TGTGCCAGCAGACCAATGGACAAGACGAACACCGGGGAGCTGTTTTTT.

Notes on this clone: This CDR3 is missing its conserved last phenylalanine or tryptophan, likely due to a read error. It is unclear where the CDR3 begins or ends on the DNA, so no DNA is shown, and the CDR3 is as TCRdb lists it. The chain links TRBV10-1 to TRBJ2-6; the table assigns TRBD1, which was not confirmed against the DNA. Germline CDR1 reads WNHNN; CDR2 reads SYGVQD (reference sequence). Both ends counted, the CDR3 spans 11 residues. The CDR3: CASSDPAKGDL.